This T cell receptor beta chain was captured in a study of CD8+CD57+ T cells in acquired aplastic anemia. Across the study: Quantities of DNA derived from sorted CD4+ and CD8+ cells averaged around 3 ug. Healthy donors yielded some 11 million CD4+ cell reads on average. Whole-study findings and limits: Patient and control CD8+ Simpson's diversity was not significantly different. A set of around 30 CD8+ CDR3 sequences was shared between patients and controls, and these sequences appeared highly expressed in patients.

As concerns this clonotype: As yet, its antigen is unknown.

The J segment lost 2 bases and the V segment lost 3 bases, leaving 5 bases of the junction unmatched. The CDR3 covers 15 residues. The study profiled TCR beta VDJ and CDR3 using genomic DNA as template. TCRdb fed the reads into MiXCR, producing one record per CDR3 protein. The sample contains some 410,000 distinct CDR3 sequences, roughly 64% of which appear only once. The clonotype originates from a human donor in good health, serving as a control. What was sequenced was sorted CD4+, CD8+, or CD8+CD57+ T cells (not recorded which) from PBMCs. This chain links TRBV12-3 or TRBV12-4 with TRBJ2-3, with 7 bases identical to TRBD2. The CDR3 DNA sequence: TGTGCCAGCAGTTTCTTAGCGGGTAACACAGATACGCAGTATTTT. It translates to CASSFLAGNTDTQYF.